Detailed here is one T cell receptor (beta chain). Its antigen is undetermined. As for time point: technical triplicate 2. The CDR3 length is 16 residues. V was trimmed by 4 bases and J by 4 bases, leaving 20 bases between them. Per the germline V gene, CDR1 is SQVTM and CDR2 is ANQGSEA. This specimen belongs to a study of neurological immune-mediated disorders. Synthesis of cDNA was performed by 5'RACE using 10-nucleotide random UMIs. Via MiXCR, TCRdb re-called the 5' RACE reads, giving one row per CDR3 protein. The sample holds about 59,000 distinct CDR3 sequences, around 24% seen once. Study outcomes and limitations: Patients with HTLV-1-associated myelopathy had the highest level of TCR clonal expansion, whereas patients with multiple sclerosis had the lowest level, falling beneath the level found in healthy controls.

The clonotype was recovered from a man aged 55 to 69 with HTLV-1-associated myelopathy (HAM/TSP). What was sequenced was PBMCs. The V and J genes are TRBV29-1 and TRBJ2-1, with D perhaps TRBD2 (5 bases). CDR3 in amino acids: CSVATQSGSSYNEQFF. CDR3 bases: TGCAGCGTTGCGACTCAAAGCGGTAGCTCATACAATGAGCAGTTCTTC.